A selection of T cell receptor beta chains follows, all from one sample in a study of cytomegalovirus exposure and HLA in healthy donors. Some clones are missing from TCRdb's copy, which holds only in-frame ones; the method was immunoSEQ multiplex PCR. The sample lists roughly 150,000 clones; about 80% were seen once. The specimen was PBMCs. These receptors all stem from a woman aged 40 to 50 in good health and CMV-seronegative. CDR3s include the opening cysteine and the closing phenylalanine or tryptophan. D genes are given only for firm matches. Clone size is given for some rows only: seen once, a few or many times, or a class if the clone is expanded.

DNA: TGTGCCAGCAGCTTAGATTTGAGGGGAAGGGGGTATGGCTACACCTTC
CDR3: CASSLDLRGRGYGYTF
size: -
V: TRBV7-9
J: TRBJ1-2
D: -

DNA: TGTGCCAGCCTTGGGCCGGGACTAGCATACAATGAGCAGTTCTTC
CDR3: CASLGPGLAYNEQFF
size: few
V: TRBV5-4
J: TRBJ2-1
D: TRBD2

DNA: TGTGCCAGCAGCTTCAGGGTCTGGGATGAGCAGTTCTTC
CDR3: CASSFRVWDEQFF
size: -
V: TRBV11-3
J: TRBJ2-1
D: -

DNA: TGTGCCAGCAGAATCAGGGTAGTGTCTAGCACAGATACGCAGTATTTT
CDR3: CASRIRVVSSTDTQYF
size: -
V: TRBV6-6
J: TRBJ2-3
D: -

DNA: TGTGCCTGGAGTGGGGTGGGAGGAGATACGCAGTATTTT
CDR3: CAWSGVGGDTQYF
size: -
V: TRBV30
J: TRBJ2-3
D: -

DNA: TGTGCCAGCTCAACCGACAGGGGAGAAAAACTGTTTTTT
CDR3: CASSTDRGEKLFF
size: once
V: TRBV18
J: TRBJ1-4
D: TRBD1

DNA: TGTGCCGCCTCGGGCGGAGGGACTAACTCTGGAAACACCATATATTTT
CDR3: CAASGGGTNSGNTIYF
size: -
V: TRBV10-3
J: TRBJ1-3
D: -

DNA: TGCGCCAGCAGCCAAGATTCAGGGGTAGAGAATTCACCCCTCCACTTT
CDR3: CASSQDSGVENSPLHF
size: -
V: TRBV4-1
J: TRBJ1-6
D: -

DNA: TGTGCCAGCAGCTTGGGAGACCAGGAGACGGGAGCGCAGTATTTT
CDR3: CASSLGDQETGAQYF
size: -
V: TRBV5-4
J: TRBJ2-3
D: -

DNA: TGTGCCAGCAGCTCCGGGACTAGAGAGTACAATGAGCAGTTCTTC
CDR3: CASSSGTREYNEQFF
size: -
V: TRBV28
J: TRBJ2-1
D: TRBD2

DNA: TGTGCCAGCAGTCCACTAGCGGGAGGTCATTTATACGAGCAGTACTTC
CDR3: CASSPLAGGHLYEQYF
size: -
V: TRBV27
J: TRBJ2-7
D: TRBD2

DNA: TGTGCCAGTAGTACGAGGCCTAGCGATTCAGATACGCAGTATTTT
CDR3: CASSTRPSDSDTQYF
size: -
V: TRBV19
J: TRBJ2-3
D: -

DNA: TGTGCCACCAGCAGGTTACAGGGCAGCGGCACAGATACGCAGTATTTT
CDR3: CATSRLQGSGTDTQYF
size: -
V: TRBV15
J: TRBJ2-3
D: -

DNA: TGTGCCAGCAGCTTAGGACTAGGAAAACTTTGGTACGAGCAGTACTTC
CDR3: CASSLGLGKLWYEQYF
size: -
V: TRBV13
J: TRBJ2-7
D: -

DNA: TGTGCCAGCAGCCCCGCTAGCGGGAGTTACAATGAGCAGTTCTTC
CDR3: CASSPASGSYNEQFF
size: few
V: TRBV11-2
J: TRBJ2-1
D: TRBD2

DNA: TGTTCCAGCAGCTATTTCCCCGGGACAGGGGCCTCACCCCTCCACTTT
CDR3: CSSSYFPGTGASPLHF
size: once
V: TRBV7-9
J: TRBJ1-6
D: TRBD1

DNA: TGTGCCAGCAGTGGGAGAGTTTTCGGGGGAACGGGGTCCAAAAACAGTCAGTACTTC
CDR3: CASSGRVFGGTGSKNSQYF
size: -
V: TRBV2
J: TRBJ2-4
D: -

DNA: TGTGCCAGCAGCCAAGCAGGGATAGGGGCATACGAGCAGTACTTC
CDR3: CASSQAGIGAYEQYF
size: -
V: TRBV4-2
J: TRBJ2-7
D: -

DNA: TGCGCCAGCAGCCCTTACTTCGGACAGGGTGGTCAGCCCCAGCATTTT
CDR3: CASSPYFGQGGQPQHF
size: -
V: TRBV4-1
J: TRBJ1-5
D: TRBD1

DNA: TGTGCCAGCAGTCTCACGGGGACAGGGGGCGAGCAGTACTTC
CDR3: CASSLTGTGGEQYF
size: -
V: TRBV28
J: TRBJ2-7
D: TRBD1

DNA: TGCAGCGTTGGGGGACAGGGCGGCCTGAGCACTGAAGCTTTCTTT
CDR3: CSVGGQGGLSTEAFF
size: -
V: TRBV29-1
J: TRBJ1-1
D: TRBD1

DNA: TGTGCCAGCGAAGTGGGGGCAGGAACTGAAGCTTTCTTT
CDR3: CASEVGAGTEAFF
size: -
V: TRBV6-1
J: TRBJ1-1
D: -

DNA: TGCGCCAGCAGCTTGGCGGGGGGCGGTCAGCCCCAGCATTTT
CDR3: CASSLAGGGQPQHF
size: once
V: TRBV5-1
J: TRBJ1-5
D: -

DNA: TGTGCCAGCAGCAAAGTCGAGAGGGACAGGGATGAAAAACTGTTTTTT
CDR3: CASSKVERDRDEKLFF
size: -
V: TRBV21-1
J: TRBJ1-4
D: -

DNA: TGTGCCAGCAGCCGGACAGAACTCACAGATACGCAGTATTTT
CDR3: CASSRTELTDTQYF
size: -
V: TRBV7-2
J: TRBJ2-3
D: -

DNA: TGTGCCAGCATCCCAGCGGGAAAAAGGGAGCTGTTTTTT
CDR3: CASIPAGKRELFF
size: -
V: TRBV6-1
J: TRBJ2-2
D: TRBD2

DNA: TGCGCCAGCAGCCAAGCCGTGCTGGTAAGAGGGACAGATACGCAGTATTTT
CDR3: CASSQAVLVRGTDTQYF
size: -
V: TRBV4-3
J: TRBJ2-3
D: -

DNA: TGCGCCAGCAGCGACTATACTAGCGGGGCCCACAATGAGCAGTTCTTC
CDR3: CASSDYTSGAHNEQFF
size: -
V: TRBV5-1
J: TRBJ2-1
D: TRBD2

DNA: TGTGCCAGCAGCCGACGGGCGGGAGTAAACACCGGGGAGCTGTTTTTT
CDR3: CASSRRAGVNTGELFF
size: few
V: TRBV7-6
J: TRBJ2-2
D: TRBD2

DNA: TGCGCCAGCAGCCAAGTGGGGGGATTAGGGAATGAGCAGTTCTTC
CDR3: CASSQVGGLGNEQFF
size: -
V: TRBV4-1
J: TRBJ2-1
D: -

DNA: TGTGCCAGCTCGGACAGGGTCCTATGGGAGCAGTACTTC
CDR3: CASSDRVLWEQYF
size: -
V: TRBV28
J: TRBJ2-7
D: TRBD1

DNA: TGTGCCAGCAGTTTCGGGACTAAAGGCACTGAGCAGTTCTTC
CDR3: CASSFGTKGTEQFF
size: -
V: TRBV27
J: TRBJ2-1
D: TRBD2

DNA: TGTGCCAGCAGGGCGCGGGCGCGGGAGTTGGCCTACGAGCAGTACTTC
CDR3: CASRARARELAYEQYF
size: -
V: TRBV2
J: TRBJ2-7
D: TRBD2

DNA: TGTGCCAGCAGCGTAACCGGGACTTCTGGAAACACCATATATTTT
CDR3: CASSVTGTSGNTIYF
size: -
V: TRBV9
J: TRBJ1-3
D: -

DNA: TGTGCCAGCAGTGGGGGCATGAACGCTGAAGCTTTCTTT
CDR3: CASSGGMNAEAFF
size: -
V: TRBV2
J: TRBJ1-1
D: -

DNA: TGTGCCACCAGCAGAGATCTCCCCTACGAGCAGTACTTC
CDR3: CATSRDLPYEQYF
size: -
V: TRBV15
J: TRBJ2-7
D: -

DNA: TGTGCCAGCAGTGAGGAGACAGGGACTGAAGCTTTCTTT
CDR3: CASSEETGTEAFF
size: -
V: TRBV2
J: TRBJ1-1
D: TRBD1

DNA: TGTGCCAGCAGCGCCTCCCCTGGCGGGAGGTACGAGCAGTACTTC
CDR3: CASSASPGGRYEQYF
size: few
V: TRBV9
J: TRBJ2-7
D: TRBD2

DNA: TGTGCCAGCAGCCTGGGACAGGGGGTTTGGGATACGCAGTATTTT
CDR3: CASSLGQGVWDTQYF
size: -
V: TRBV27
J: TRBJ2-3
D: TRBD1

DNA: TGCGCCAGCAGCTTGGTGACTAGCGGGGTCTACAATGAGCAGTTCTTC
CDR3: CASSLVTSGVYNEQFF
size: -
V: TRBV5-1
J: TRBJ2-1
D: TRBD2

DNA: TGTGCCAGCAGACCGGGGGGGTCCCTCTACGAGCAGTACTTC
CDR3: CASRPGGSLYEQYF
size: once
V: TRBV27
J: TRBJ2-7
D: TRBD2

DNA: TGTGCCATCAGTGAGACAGGTGGGCAGCCCCAGCATTTT
CDR3: CAISETGGQPQHF
size: -
V: TRBV10-3
J: TRBJ1-5
D: -

DNA: TGCGCCAGCGGGACAGGGGGCGCCCAGTACTTC
CDR3: CASGTGGAQYF
size: -
V: TRBV4-3
J: TRBJ2-7
D: TRBD1

DNA: TGCGCCAGCAGCTTGACCCCCGGGACAGGTTATGACGAGCAGTACTTC
CDR3: CASSLTPGTGYDEQYF
size: -
V: TRBV5-1
J: TRBJ2-7
D: TRBD1

DNA: TGTGCCACCCACAGTGCCTCTGGAAACACCATATATTTT
CDR3: CATHSASGNTIYF
size: few
V: TRBV28
J: TRBJ1-3
D: -

DNA: TGTGCCAGCAGTTCGACTAGCGGGAGGGCCAGTTCCTACAATGAGCAGTTCTTC
CDR3: CASSSTSGRASSYNEQFF
size: -
V: TRBV27
J: TRBJ2-1
D: TRBD2

DNA: TGTGCCAGTAGTAATTGGGCTAGCGGGAGGAACGAGCAGTACTTC
CDR3: CASSNWASGRNEQYF
size: -
V: TRBV19
J: TRBJ2-7
D: TRBD2

DNA: TGTGCCAGCAGCCCACCACCACGGGTCGGGACTGAAGCTTTCTTT
CDR3: CASSPPPRVGTEAFF
size: -
V: TRBV5-5
J: TRBJ1-1
D: -

DNA: TGCGCCAGCAGCCCGGGGACTAGCGGGATTAGTGAGCAGTTCTTC
CDR3: CASSPGTSGISEQFF
size: -
V: TRBV5-1
J: TRBJ2-1
D: TRBD2

DNA: TGTGCCAGCAGTACGACAGGGTATACCACTGAAGCTTTCTTT
CDR3: CASSTTGYTTEAFF
size: -
V: TRBV28
J: TRBJ1-1
D: TRBD1

DNA: TGTGCCAGCAGCACGGGACTAGCGGGAGGTAACGAGCAGTTCTTC
CDR3: CASSTGLAGGNEQFF
size: once
V: TRBV7-2
J: TRBJ2-1
D: TRBD2

DNA: TGTGCCACCAGCGGGAGTGACGAGGCCGCAGATACGCAGTATTTT
CDR3: CATSGSDEAADTQYF
size: -
V: TRBV15
J: TRBJ2-3
D: -

DNA: TGTGCCAGCACCTCCGGGCTCAGGGGGTTCTTC
CDR3: CASTSGLRGFF
size: -
V: TRBV28
J: TRBJ2-1
D: -

DNA: TGTGCCAGCAGTCTACAGCTAAACTATGGCTACACCTTC
CDR3: CASSLQLNYGYTF
size: -
V: TRBV28
J: TRBJ1-2
D: -

DNA: TGTGCCAGCAGCTTGGTTACTGGGACAGGGAACGGCTACACCTTC
CDR3: CASSLVTGTGNGYTF
size: few
V: TRBV5-4
J: TRBJ1-2
D: TRBD1